The present T cell receptor (beta chain) was sequenced within a study of spatial heterogeneity in lung cancer. Study overall: Alpha-chain detections were consistently fewer than beta-chain detections among the sequences.

The CDR3 length is 15 residues. Trimming took off 3 bases at V and 1 base at J, with 7 bases between the two ends. Germline V gene lookup returns CDR1 MNHNS and CDR2 SASEGT. This clonotype was observed many times. Its antigen is unidentified. TCRdb independently ran MiXCR on the 5' RACE reads; one entry per CDR3 protein. The table shows 14,000 or so distinct CDR3 sequences, with 4.7% occurring only once. General study points: Within tumors, counts of expanded alpha and beta TCRs tracked tumor mutation counts.

Time point defined: sample taken at primary tumor resection. Unsorted whole RNA samples from tumor, nontumor lung or frozen PBMC were sequenced. The TCR comes from a female donor with early-stage non-small cell lung cancer. Specimen: lung tumor tissue, collected at surgery. This chain connects TRBV6-1 to TRBJ2-6; D is unclear. This CDR3 reads CASSDRGSGANVLTF. The CDR3 DNA follows: TGTGCCAGCAGTGATCGTGGGTCTGGGGCCAACGTCCTGACTTTC.